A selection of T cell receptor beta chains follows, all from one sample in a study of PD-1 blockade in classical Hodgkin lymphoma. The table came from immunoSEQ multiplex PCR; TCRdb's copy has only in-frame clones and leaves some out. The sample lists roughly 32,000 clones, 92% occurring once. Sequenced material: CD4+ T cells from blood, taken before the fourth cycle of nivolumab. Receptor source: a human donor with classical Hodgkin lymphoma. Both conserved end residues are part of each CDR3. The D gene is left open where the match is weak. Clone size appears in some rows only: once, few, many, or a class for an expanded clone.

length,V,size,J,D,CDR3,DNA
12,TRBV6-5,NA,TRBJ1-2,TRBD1,CASSWDSYGYTF,TGTGCCAGCAGTTGGGACAGCTATGGCTACACCTTC
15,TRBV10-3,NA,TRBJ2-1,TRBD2,CAIMGGDLKKNEQFF,TGTGCCATCATGGGGGGGGACTTAAAGAAGAATGAGCAGTTCTTC
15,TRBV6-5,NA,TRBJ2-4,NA,CASSLDANPKNIQYF,TGTGCCAGCAGTTTGGACGCAAACCCCAAAAACATTCAGTACTTC
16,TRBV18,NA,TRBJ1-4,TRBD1,CASSPTGVETNEKLFF,TGTGCCAGCTCACCGACAGGGGTCGAAACTAATGAAAAACTGTTTTTT
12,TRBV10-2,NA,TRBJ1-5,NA,CASSERDQPQHF,TGCGCCAGCAGTGAGCGGGATCAGCCCCAGCATTTT
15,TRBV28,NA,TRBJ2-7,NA,CASSFIGTLYYEQYF,TGTGCCAGCAGTTTTATTGGGACCCTCTACTACGAGCAGTACTTC
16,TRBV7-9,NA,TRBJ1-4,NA,CASSAGWASPNEKLFF,TGTGCCAGCAGCGCCGGTTGGGCCTCCCCTAATGAAAAACTGTTTTTT
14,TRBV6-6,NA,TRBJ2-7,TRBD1,CASSTGTGGSEQYF,TGTGCCAGCAGTACCGGGACAGGGGGAAGTGAGCAGTACTTC
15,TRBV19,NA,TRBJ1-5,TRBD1,CASSGGQAGNQPQHF,TGTGCCAGTAGTGGAGGACAGGCAGGAAATCAGCCCCAGCATTTT
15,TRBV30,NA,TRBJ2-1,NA,CAWSTTRGARNEQFF,TGTGCCTGGAGTACAACCCGGGGGGCGCGAAATGAGCAGTTCTTC
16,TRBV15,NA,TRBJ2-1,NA,CATSRDRGAGYNEQFF,TGTGCCACCAGCAGAGATCGGGGAGCAGGCTACAATGAGCAGTTCTTC
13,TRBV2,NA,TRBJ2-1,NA,CASIPLGSAEQFF,TGTGCCAGCATTCCCCTAGGATCGGCTGAGCAGTTCTTC
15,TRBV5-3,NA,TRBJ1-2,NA,CARSFGGCRFYGYTF,TGTGCCAGAAGCTTCGGGGGGTGCCGCTTCTATGGCTACACCTTC
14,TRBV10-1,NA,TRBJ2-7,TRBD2,CASSERGRLYEQYF,TGCGCCAGCAGTGAGCGCGGGAGACTCTACGAGCAGTACTTC
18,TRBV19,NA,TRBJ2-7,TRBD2,CASSISGLAGGPVYEQYF,TGTGCCAGTAGTATCAGCGGACTAGCGGGAGGGCCGGTCTACGAGCAGTACTTC
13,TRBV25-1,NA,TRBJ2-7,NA,CASSEWVRDEQYF,TGTGCCAGCAGTGAATGGGTAAGGGACGAGCAGTACTTC
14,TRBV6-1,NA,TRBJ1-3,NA,CASSTGGDGNTIYF,TGTGCCTCCTCAACCGGGGGCGATGGAAACACCATATATTTT
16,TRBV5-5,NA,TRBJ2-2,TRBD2,CASSFASGRATGELFF,TGTGCCAGCAGCTTTGCTAGCGGGAGGGCCACCGGGGAGCTGTTTTTT
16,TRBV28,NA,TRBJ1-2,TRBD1,CASSASPGGHGYGYTF,TGTGCCAGCAGCGCCTCCCCAGGGGGCCATGGCTATGGCTACACCTTC
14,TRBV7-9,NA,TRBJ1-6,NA,CASSLGRNNSPLHF,TGTGCCAGCAGCTTGGGCAGGAACAATTCACCCCTCCACTTT
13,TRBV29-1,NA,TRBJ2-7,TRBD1,CSVEGTGRNEQYF,TGCAGCGTTGAAGGGACAGGGAGGAACGAGCAGTACTTC
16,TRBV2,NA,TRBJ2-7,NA,CASRGVLGPHSYEQYF,TGTGCCAGCAGGGGGGTCCTAGGCCCACACTCCTACGAGCAGTACTTC
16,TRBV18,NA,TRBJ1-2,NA,CASSPEQGLMGYGYTF,TGTGCCAGCTCACCGGAACAGGGTTTAATGGGGTATGGCTACACCTTC
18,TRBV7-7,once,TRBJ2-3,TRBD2,CASSLPSGRPPGGDTQYF,TGTGCCAGCAGCTTACCGAGCGGGAGGCCCCCGGGCGGGGATACGCAGTATTTT